Given below is one T cell receptor (beta chain) in context. What it recognizes is unknown. This sample is part of a study of T cell repertoires in aging, cancer and after chemotherapy. The overall study: Donors were grouped into six age bands spanning 30 or younger through 70 or older.

General study points: Across the chemotherapy interval, each cancer cohort showed higher median generation probability, suggesting thymic rebound.

TRB rearrangements spanning V, D and J were amplified using mixed TRB-A/B primers. TCRdb itself ran the multiplex PCR reads through MiXCR, one entry per CDR3 protein. The sample holds roughly 6,000 distinct CDR3 sequences; under 40% are singletons and the top ten take over 40%. Peripheral blood genomic DNA, not sorted cells or RNA, was the template. The source of this sequence is a human donor with a blood cancer. The sample comprised blood.

The CDR3 spells CAISESLAGLSTDTQYF. The CDR3 DNA sequence: TGTGCCATCAGTGAGTCACTAGCGGGTCTTAGCACAGATACGCAGTATTTT. The chain employs TRBV10-3 and TRBJ2-3; 9 nucleotides line up with TRBD2. The CDR3 runs to 17 residues. The ends lost 0 bases at V and 0 bases at J; junction bases unmatched: 4. Germline assignment: CDR1 ENHRY and CDR2 SYGVKD.